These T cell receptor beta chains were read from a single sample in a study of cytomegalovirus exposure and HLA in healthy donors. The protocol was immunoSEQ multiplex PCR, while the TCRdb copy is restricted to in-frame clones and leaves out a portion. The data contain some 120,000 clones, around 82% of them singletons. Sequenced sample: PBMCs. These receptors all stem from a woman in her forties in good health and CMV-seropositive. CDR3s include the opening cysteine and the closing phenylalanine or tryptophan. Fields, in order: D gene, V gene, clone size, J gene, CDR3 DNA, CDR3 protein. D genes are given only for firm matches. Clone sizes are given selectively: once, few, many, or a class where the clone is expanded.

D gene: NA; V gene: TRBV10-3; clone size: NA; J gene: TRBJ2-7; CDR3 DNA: TGTGCCATCAGGACAAATCTCTACGAGCAGTACTTC; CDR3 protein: CAIRTNLYEQYF
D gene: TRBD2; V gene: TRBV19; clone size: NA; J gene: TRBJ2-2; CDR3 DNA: TGTGCCAGTAGTATTGGAATTGGACTAGCCGGCGGGGAGCTGTTTTTT; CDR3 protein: CASSIGIGLAGGELFF
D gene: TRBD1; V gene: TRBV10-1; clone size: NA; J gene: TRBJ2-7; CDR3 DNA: TGCGCCAGCAGAGCCGGGACAGGGTTAGACGAGCAGTACTTC; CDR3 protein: CASRAGTGLDEQYF
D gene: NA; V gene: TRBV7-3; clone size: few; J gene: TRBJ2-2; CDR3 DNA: TGTGCCAGCAGCCCAACTCAACGGGGCACCGGGGAGCTGTTTTTT; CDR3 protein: CASSPTQRGTGELFF
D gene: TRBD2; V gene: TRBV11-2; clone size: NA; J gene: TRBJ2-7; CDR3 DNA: TGTGCCAGCAGCTTAGATCGAGCTCGCGGGGGTGAGCAGTACTTC; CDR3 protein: CASSLDRARGGEQYF
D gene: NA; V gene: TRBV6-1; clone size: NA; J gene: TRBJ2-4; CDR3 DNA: TGTGCCAGCAGTGAATCCGACGTCGCGAGGGGGGCCAAAAACATTCAGTACTTC; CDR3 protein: CASSESDVARGAKNIQYF
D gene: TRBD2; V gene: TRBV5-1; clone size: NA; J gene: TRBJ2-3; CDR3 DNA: TGCGCCAGCAGCCTGAGTTTAGCGGGAGGGGCAGATACGCAGTATTTT; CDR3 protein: CASSLSLAGGADTQYF
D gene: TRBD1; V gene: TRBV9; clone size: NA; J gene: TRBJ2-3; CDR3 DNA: TGTGCCAGCAGCTCAGGGACAGGAGATACGCAGTATTTT; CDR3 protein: CASSSGTGDTQYF
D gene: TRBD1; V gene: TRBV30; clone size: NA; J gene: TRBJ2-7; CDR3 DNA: TGTGCCTGGAGTCTTACAGGGGCCTACGAGCAGTACTTC; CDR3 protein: CAWSLTGAYEQYF
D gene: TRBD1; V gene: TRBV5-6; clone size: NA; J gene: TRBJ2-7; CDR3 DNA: TGTGCCAGCAGCATGGCCGGGACAGCCTCCTACGAGCAGTACTTC; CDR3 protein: CASSMAGTASYEQYF
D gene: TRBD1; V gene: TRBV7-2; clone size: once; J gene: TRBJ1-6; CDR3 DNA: TGTGCCAGCAGCGGGACGGACAGGGGGCATTCACCCCTCCACTTT; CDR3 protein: CASSGTDRGHSPLHF
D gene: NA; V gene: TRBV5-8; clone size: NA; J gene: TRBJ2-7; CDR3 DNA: TGTGCCAGCAGCACAGGACTAACCACCTACGAGCAGTACTTC; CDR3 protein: CASSTGLTTYEQYF
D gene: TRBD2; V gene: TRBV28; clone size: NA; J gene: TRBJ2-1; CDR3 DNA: TGTGCCAGCAGTCCAGCCGGACTAGCGGGGTCCTACAATGAGCAGTTCTTC; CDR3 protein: CASSPAGLAGSYNEQFF
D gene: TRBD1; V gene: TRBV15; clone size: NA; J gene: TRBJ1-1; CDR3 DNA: TGTGCCACCAGCAGAGTAGTGGGGACAGGGAACACTGAAGCTTTCTTT; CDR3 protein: CATSRVVGTGNTEAFF
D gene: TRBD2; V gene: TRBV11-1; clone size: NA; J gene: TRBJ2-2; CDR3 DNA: TGTGCCAGCAGCTTAGATGTAAGCGGGAGGGCCCCCGGGGAGCTGTTTTTT; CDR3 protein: CASSLDVSGRAPGELFF
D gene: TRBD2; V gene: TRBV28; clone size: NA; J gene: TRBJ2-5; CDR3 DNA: TGTGCCAGCACCCTAGAGGGTCTAGCGGGAGTTGAAGAGACCCAGTACTTC; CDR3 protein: CASTLEGLAGVEETQYF
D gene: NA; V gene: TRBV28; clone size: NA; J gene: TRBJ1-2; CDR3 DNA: TGTGCCAGCAGGATCGATCGACAGGCGACTAACTATGGCTACACCTTC; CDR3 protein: CASRIDRQATNYGYTF
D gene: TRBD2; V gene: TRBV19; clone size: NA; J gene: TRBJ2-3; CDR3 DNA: TGTGCCAGTAGTATAACCCCTAGCGGGGGCACAGATACGCAGTATTTT; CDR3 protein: CASSITPSGGTDTQYF
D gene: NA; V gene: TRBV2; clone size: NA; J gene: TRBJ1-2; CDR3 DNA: TGTGCCAGCAGTGAGACCGGGACACCGGTCTATGGCTACACCTTC; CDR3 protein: CASSETGTPVYGYTF
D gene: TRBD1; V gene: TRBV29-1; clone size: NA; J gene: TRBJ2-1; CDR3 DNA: TGCAGCACCTCCGGGACAGTAATCAATGAGCAGTTCTTC; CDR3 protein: CSTSGTVINEQFF
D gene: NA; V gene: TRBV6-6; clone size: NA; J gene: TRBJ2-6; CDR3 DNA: TGTGCCAGCAGGAAGGGACTCCGCTCTGGGGCCAACGTCCTGACTTTC; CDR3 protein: CASRKGLRSGANVLTF
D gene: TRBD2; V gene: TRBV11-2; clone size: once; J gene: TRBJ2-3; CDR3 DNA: TGTGCCAGCAGATATAGCGGGAGTCGCACAGATACGCAGTATTTT; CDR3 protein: CASRYSGSRTDTQYF
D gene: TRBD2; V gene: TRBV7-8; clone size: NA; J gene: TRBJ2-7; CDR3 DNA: TGTGCCAGCAGCTTAGCGCTGGGGAATAGCGGGAGTGACTACTACGAGCAGTACTTC; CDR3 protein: CASSLALGNSGSDYYEQYF
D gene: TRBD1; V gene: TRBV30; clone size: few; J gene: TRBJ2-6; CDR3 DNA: TGTGCCTGGAGCGACAGGGTTTCTGGGGCCAACGTCCTGACTTTC; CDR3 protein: CAWSDRVSGANVLTF
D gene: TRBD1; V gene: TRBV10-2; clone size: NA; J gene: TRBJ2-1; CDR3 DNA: TGCGCCAGCACCGTAGGACAGGGGGCCTACAATGAGCAGTTCTTC; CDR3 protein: CASTVGQGAYNEQFF
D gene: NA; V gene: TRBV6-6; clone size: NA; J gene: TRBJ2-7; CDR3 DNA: TGTGCCAGCAGTCCTATGCTAGCGCAATCCTACGAGCAGTACTTC; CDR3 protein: CASSPMLAQSYEQYF
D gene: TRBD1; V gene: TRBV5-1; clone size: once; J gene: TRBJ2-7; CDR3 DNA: TGCGCCACCCCAGGTCCTCCGGGACAGGGAGAATCGGGTAGGGACGAGCAGTACTTC; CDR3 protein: CATPGPPGQGESGRDEQYF
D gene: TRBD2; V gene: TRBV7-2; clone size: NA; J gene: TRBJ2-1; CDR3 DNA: TGTGCCAGCAGCCGACGGGAGGGAACCTACAATGAGCAGTTCTTC; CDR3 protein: CASSRREGTYNEQFF
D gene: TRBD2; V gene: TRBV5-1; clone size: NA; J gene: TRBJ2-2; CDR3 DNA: TGCGCCAGCAGCTGGCGGGAGCCGAACACCGGGGAGCTGTTTTTT; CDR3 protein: CASSWREPNTGELFF
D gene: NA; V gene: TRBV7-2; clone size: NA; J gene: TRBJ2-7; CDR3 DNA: TGTGCCAGCAGCTTAGCGTTGAGTGTCTACGAGCAGTACTTC; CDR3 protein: CASSLALSVYEQYF
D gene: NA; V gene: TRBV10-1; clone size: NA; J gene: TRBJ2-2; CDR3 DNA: TGCGCCAGCAGTCAACAGGGTTCCGGGGAGCTGTTTTTT; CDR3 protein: CASSQQGSGELFF
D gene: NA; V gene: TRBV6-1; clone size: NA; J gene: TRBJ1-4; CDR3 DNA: TGTGCCAGCAACCCTACGGGTAATGAAAAACTGTTTTTT; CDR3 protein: CASNPTGNEKLFF
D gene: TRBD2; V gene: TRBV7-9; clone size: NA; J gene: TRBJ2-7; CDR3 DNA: TGTGCCAGCAGCTCGGCCGGGACTAGCGGGAGTCCTTACTTC; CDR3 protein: CASSSAGTSGSPYF
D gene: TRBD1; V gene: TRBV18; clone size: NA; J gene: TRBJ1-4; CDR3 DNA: TGTGCCAGCTCAGCGACAGGGGGAACTAATGAAAAACTGTTTTTT; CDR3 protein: CASSATGGTNEKLFF
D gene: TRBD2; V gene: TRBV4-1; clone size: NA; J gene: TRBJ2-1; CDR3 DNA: TGCGCCAGCAGCACGGGACTAGCGGTTTACAATGAGCAGTTCTTC; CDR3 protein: CASSTGLAVYNEQFF
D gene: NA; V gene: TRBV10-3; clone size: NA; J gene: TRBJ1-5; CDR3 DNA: TGTGCCATCAGTGAGGACTATGATATTAGCAATCAGCCCCAGCATTTT; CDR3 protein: CAISEDYDISNQPQHF
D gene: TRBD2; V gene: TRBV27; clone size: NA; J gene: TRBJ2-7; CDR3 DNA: TGTGCCAGCAGACTAGCGGGAAGTGGATACGAGCAGTACTTC; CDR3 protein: CASRLAGSGYEQYF
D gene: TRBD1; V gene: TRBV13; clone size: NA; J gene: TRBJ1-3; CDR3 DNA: TGTGCCAGCAGGGACCGGGACAGGGCTGGAAACACCATATATTTT; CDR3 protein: CASRDRDRAGNTIYF
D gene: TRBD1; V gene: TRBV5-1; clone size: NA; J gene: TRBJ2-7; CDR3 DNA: TGCGCCAGCAGCACCGGACAGGGGGGCTACGAGCAGTACTTC; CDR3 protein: CASSTGQGGYEQYF
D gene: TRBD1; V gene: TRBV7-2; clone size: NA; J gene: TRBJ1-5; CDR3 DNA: TGTGCCAGCAGCTTAGACAGGGGGGAAGGTCAGCCCCAGCATTTT; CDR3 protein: CASSLDRGEGQPQHF
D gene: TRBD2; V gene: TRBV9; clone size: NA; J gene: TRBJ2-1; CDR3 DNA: TGTGCCAGCAGCGTCACTAGCGCGGACAATGAGCAGTTCTTC; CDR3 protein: CASSVTSADNEQFF
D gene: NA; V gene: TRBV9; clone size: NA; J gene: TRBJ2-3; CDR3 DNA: TGTGCCAGCAGCTCGGGAGATACGCAGTATTTT; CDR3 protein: CASSSGDTQYF
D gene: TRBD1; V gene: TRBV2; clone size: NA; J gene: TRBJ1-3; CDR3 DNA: TGTGCCAGCAGGTCTGACAGGGAGTGGGACACCATATATTTT; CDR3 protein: CASRSDREWDTIYF
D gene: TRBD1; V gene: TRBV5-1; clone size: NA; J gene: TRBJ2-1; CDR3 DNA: TGCGCCAGCAGCTGGCGGGACAGGTCGATCGATGAGCAGTTCTTC; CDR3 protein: CASSWRDRSIDEQFF